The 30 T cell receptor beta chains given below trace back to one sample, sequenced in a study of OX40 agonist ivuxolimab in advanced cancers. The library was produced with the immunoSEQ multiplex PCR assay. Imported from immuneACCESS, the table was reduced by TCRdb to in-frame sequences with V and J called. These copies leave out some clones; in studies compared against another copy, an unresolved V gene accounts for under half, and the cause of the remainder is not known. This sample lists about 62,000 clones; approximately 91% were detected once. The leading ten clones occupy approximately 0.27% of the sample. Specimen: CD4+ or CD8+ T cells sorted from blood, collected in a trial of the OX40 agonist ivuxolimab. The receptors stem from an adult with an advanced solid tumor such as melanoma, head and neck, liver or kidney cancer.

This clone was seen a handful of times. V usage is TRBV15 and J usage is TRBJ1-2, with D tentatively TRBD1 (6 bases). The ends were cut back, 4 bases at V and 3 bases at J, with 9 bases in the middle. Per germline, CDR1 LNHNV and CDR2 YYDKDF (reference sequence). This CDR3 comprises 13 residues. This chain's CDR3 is CATSKRQDYGYTF. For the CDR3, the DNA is TGTGCCACCAGCAAAAGACAGGACTATGGCTACACCTTC.

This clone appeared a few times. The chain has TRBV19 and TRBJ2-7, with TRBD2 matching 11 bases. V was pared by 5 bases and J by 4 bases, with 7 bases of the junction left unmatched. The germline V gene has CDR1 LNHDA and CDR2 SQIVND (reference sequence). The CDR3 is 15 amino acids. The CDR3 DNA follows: TGTGCCAGTAGTCTCCTCGGGACTAGCGGATACGAGCAGTACTTC. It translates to CASSLLGTSGYEQYF.

CDR3 region: CASSLNGGYNEQFF. The CDR3 DNA reads as TGTGCCAGCAGCTTAAACGGGGGCTACAATGAGCAGTTCTTC. This chain links TRBV7-2 with TRBJ2-1; D possibly corresponds to TRBD2 (6 bases). V lost 2 bases and J lost 3, with 8 bases in between. The germline gives CDR1 SGHTA, CDR2 FQGNSA. This CDR3 contains 14 residues.

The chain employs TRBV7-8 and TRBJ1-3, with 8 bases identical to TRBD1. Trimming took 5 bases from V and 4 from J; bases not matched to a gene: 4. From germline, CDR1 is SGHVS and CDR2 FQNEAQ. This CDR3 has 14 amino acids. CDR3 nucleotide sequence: TGTGCCAGCAGCCCAGGGGGCCGCGGAAACACCATATATTTT. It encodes CASSPGGRGNTIYF.

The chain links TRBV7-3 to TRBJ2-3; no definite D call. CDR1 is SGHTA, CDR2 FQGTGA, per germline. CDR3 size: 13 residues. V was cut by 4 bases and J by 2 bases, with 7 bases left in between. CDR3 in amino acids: CASSSLITDTQYF. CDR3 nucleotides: TGTGCCAGCAGCTCCCTTATCACAGATACGCAGTATTTT. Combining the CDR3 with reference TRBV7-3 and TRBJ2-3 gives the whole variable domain GAGVSQTPSNKVTEKGKYVELRCDPISGHTALYWYRQSLGQGPEFLIYFQGTGAADDSGLPNDRFFAVRPEGSVSTLKIQRTERGDSAVYLCASSSLITDTQYFGPGTRLTVL.

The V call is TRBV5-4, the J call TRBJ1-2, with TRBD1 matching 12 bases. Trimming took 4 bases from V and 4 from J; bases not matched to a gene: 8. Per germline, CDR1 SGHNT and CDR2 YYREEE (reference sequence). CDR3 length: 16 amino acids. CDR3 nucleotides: TGTGCCAGCAGCCCCGGGACAGGGGGCGTTGGCTATGGCTACACCTTC. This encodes CASSPGTGGVGYGYTF.

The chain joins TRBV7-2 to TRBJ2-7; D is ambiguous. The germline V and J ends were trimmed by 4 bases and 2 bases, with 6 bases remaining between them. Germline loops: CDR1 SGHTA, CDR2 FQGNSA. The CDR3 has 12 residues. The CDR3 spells CASSSTTYEQYF. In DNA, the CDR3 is TGTGCCAGCAGCTCCACTACCTACGAGCAGTACTTC.

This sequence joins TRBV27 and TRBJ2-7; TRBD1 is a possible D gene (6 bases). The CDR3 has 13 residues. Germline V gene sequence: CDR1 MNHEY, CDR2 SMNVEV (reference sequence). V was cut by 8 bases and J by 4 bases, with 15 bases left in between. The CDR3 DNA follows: TGTGCCAGCGGGCATCGGGACATATACGAGCAGTACTTC. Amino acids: CASGHRDIYEQYF.

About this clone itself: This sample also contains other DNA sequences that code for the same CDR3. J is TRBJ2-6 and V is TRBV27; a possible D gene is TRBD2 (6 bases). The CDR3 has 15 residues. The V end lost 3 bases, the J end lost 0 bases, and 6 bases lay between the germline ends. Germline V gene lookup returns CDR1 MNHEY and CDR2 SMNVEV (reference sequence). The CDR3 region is CASSFGGSGANVLTF. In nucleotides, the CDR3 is TGTGCCAGCAGTTTCGGGGGCTCTGGGGCCAACGTCCTGACTTTC.

CDR3 sequence reads: CASRYFGTGELFF. The CDR3 DNA follows: TGTGCCAGCAGGTATTTCGGGACCGGGGAGCTGTTTTTT. This chain links TRBV2 with TRBJ2-2; D unclear. Between the trimmed V and J ends, which lost 6 bases and 5 bases, there was a span of 10 bases. This CDR3 spans 13 amino acids. Germline values: CDR1 SNHLY, CDR2 FYNNEI.

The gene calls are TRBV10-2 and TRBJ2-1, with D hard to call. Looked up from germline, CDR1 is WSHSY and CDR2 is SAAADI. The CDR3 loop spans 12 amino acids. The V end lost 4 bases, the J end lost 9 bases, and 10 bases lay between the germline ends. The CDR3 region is CASSVSIFEQFF. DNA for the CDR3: TGCGCCAGCAGTGTCTCCATATTTGAGCAGTTCTTC.

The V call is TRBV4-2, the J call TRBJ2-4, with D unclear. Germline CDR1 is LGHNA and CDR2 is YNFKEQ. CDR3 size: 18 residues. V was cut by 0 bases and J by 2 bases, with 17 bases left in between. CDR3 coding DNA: TGTGCCAGCAGCCAAGAATTCTTGGGGTTCTTATCCAAAAACATTCAGTACTTC. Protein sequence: CASSQEFLGFLSKNIQYF.

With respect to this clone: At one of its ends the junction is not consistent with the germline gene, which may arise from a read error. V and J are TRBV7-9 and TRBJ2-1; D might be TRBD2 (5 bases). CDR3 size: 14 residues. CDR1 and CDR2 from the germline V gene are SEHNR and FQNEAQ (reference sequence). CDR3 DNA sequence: TGTGCCAGCAGCCTAGCCGGGGATTACAATGAGCAGTTCTTC. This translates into CASSLAGDYNEQFF.

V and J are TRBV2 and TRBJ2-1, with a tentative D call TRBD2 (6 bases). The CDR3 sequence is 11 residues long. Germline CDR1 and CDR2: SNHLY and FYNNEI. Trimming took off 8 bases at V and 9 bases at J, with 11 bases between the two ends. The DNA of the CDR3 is TGTGCCAGCGGAGGGTGGGGTGAGCAGTTCTTC. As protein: CASGGWGEQFF.

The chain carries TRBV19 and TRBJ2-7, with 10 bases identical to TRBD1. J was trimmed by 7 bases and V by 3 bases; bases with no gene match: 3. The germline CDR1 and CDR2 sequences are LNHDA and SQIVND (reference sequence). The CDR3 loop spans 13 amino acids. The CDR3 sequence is CASSMRDRGEQYF. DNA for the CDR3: TGTGCCAGTAGTATGCGGGACAGGGGAGAGCAGTACTTC.

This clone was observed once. CDR3 DNA: TGTGCCAGCAGCTATACAGGAGAAGCTTTCTTT. Its translation: CASSYTGEAFF. V usage is TRBV11-2 and J usage is TRBJ1-1; possible D gene TRBD1, 5 bases. V was shortened by 4 bases and J by 8 bases, with 8 bases between the two germline ends. Germline V CDR1 and CDR2: SGHAT, FQNNGV. This CDR3 contains 11 residues. Full variable domain (rest looked up from reference TRBV11-2 and TRBJ1-1): EAGVAQSPRYKIIEKRQSVAFWCNPISGHATLYWYQQILGQGPKLLIQFQNNGVVDDSQLPKDRFSAERLKGVDSTLKIQPAKLEDSAVYLCASSYTGEAFFGQGTRLTVV.

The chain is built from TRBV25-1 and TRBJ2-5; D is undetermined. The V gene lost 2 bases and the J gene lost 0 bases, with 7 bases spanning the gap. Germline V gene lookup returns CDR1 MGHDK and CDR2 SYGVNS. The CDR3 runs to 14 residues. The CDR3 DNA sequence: TGTGCCAGCAGTGAAGATCGGTACCAAGAGACCCAGTACTTC. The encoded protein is CASSEDRYQETQYF.

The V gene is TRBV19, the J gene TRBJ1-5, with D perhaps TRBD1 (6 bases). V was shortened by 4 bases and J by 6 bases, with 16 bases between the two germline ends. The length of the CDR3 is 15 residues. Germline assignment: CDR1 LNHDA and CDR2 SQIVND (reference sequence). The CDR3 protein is CASSTTWDTRQPQHF. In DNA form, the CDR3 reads TGTGCCAGTAGTACAACCTGGGACACTCGTCAGCCCCAGCATTTT.

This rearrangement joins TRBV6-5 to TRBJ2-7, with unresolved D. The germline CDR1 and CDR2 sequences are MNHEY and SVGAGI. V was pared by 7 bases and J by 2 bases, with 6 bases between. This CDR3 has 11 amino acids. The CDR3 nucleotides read TGTGCCAGCACCCAGACCTACGAGCAGTACTTC. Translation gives CASTQTYEQYF.

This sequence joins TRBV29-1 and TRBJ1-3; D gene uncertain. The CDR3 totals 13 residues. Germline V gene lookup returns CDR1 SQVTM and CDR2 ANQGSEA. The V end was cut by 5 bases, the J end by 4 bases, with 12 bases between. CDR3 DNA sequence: TGCAGCGTTCGGCGGGCTACCGGAAACACCATATATTTT. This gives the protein CSVRRATGNTIYF.

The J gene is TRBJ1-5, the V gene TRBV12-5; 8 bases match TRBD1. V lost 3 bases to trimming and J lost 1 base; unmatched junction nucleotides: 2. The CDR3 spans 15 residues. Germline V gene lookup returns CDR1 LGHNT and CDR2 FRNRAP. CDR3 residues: CASGLQGVSNQPQHF. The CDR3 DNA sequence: TGTGCTAGTGGTTTACAGGGGGTAAGCAATCAGCCCCAGCATTTT.

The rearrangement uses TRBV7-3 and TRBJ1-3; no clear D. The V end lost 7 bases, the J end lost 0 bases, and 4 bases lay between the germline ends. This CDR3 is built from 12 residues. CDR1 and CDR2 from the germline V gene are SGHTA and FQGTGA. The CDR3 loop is CASTRSGNTIYF. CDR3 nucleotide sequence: TGTGCCAGCACTCGCTCTGGAAACACCATATATTTT.

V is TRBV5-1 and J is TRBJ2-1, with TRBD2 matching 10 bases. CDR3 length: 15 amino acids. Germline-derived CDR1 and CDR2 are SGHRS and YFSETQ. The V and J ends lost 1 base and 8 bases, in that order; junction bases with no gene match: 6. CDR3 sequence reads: CASSLRLAGAYEQFF. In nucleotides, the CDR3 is TGCGCCAGCAGCTTGCGCCTAGCGGGAGCCTATGAGCAGTTCTTC. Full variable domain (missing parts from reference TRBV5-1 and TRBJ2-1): KAGVTQTPRYLIKTRGQQVTLSCSPISGHRSVSWYQQTPGQGLQFLFEYFSETQRNKGNFPGRFSGRQFSNSRSEMNVSTLELGDSALYLCASSLRLAGAYEQFFGPGTRLTVL.

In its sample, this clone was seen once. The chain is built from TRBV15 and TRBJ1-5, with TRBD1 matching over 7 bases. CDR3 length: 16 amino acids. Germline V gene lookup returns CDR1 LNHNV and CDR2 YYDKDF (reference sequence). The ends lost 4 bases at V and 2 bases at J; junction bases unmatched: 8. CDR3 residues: CATSTEDRVGNQPQHF. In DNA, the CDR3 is TGTGCCACCAGCACCGAAGACAGGGTGGGCAATCAGCCCCAGCATTTT.

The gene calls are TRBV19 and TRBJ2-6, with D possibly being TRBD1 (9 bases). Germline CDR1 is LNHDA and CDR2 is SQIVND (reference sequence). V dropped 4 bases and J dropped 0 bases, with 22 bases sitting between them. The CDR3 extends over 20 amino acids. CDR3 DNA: TGTGCCAGTAGTACCGGGACAGGGACTAGTCGATTCTCTGGGGCCAACGTCCTGACTTTC. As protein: CASSTGTGTSRFSGANVLTF.

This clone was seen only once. CDR3 coding DNA: TGCGCCAGCAGCTCACAGGGGGCCGATGAAAAACTGTTTTTT. The encoded protein is CASSSQGADEKLFF. This chain connects TRBV5-1 to TRBJ1-4; 9 nucleotides align to TRBD1. With V trimmed by 3 bases and J by 6 bases, 3 bases remained unmatched. Germline CDR1 is SGHRS and CDR2 is YFSETQ. The CDR3 spans 14 residues. Variable domain in full (rest from reference TRBV5-1 and TRBJ1-4): KAGVTQTPRYLIKTRGQQVTLSCSPISGHRSVSWYQQTPGQGLQFLFEYFSETQRNKGNFPGRFSGRQFSNSRSEMNVSTLELGDSALYLCASSSQGADEKLFFGSGTQLSVL.

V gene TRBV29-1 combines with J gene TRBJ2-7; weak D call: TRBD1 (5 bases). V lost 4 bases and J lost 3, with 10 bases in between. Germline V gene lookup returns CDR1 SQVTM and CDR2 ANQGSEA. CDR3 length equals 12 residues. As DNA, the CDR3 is TGCAGCGTTGTAAGGCAGGGCTACGAGCAGTACTTC. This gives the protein CSVVRQGYEQYF.

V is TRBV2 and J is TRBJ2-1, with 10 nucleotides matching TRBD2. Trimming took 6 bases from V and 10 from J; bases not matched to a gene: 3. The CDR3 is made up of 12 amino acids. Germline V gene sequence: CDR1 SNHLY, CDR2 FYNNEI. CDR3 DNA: TGTGCCAGCAGCTGGACTAGCGGAGAGCAGTTCTTC. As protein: CASSWTSGEQFF.

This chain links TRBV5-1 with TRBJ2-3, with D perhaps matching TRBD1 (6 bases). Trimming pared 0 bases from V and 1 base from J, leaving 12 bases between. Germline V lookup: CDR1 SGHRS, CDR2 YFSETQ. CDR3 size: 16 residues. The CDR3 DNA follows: TGCGCCAGCAGCTTGGAGGGTAAGGGGGGCACAGATACGCAGTATTTT. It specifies CASSLEGKGGTDTQYF.

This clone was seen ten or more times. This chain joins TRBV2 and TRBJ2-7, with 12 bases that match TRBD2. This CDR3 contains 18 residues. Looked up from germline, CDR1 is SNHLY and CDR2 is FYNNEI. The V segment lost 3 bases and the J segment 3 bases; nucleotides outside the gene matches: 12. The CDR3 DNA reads TGTGCCAGCAGTGAGTTACTAGCGGGAGGCCCGCTACTCTACGAGCAGTACTTC. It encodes CASSELLAGGPLLYEQYF.